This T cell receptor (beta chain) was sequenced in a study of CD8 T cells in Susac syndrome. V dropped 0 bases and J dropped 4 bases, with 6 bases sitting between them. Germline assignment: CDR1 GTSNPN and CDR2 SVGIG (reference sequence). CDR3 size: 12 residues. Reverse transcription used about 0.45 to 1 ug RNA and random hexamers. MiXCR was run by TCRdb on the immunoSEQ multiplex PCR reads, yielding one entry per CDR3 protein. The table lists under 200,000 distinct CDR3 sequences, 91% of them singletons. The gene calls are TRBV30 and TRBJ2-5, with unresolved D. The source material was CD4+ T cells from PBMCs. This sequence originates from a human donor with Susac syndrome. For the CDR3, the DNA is TGTGCCTGGAGTGTAAGGGTAGAGACCCAGTACTTC. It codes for CAWSVRVETQYF.